This TCR beta chain derives from a study of shared clonotypes between healthy human individuals (dated by TCRdb to about 2020). Notes on the research overall: A few men and a couple of women, aged 18 to 49 years, made up the cohort. For each donor, CD4 naive and CD4 memory were each given three plates, CD8 naive was given two plates, and CD8 memory was given one plate. Blood TCR repertoires of a handful of healthy adults were deeply sequenced to estimate repertoire size and the extent of clonotype sharing between individuals. Libraries were prepared and TCR repertoires were sequenced by different laboratories using diverse techniques, in order to increase sequencing depth and limit assay-specific biases. Per donor, leukapheresis produced somewhere between about 0.85 and 9.5 billion PBMCs. Findings and caveats that apply to the study as a whole: Compared with non-shared clonotypes, the clonotypes found in all four sorted-subset donors had higher generation probabilities. Based on pairwise subsampling, the degree of clonotype sharing among donors was expected to be affected by sequencing depth. Incomplete sequencing was indicated by rarefaction of sorted-subset datasets, despite the large sequencing depth. When a few donors were compared, the shared fraction of clonotypes was 5% to 6.5% for naive CD4, approximately 3.5% for naive CD8, about 2.5% for memory CD4, and approximately 0.4% for memory CD8. Sampling was limited to blood, and TCR repertoires in tissue likely differ from TCR repertoires in blood. Naive subsets generally had larger estimated clonotype richness than memory subsets. Because the study included only a small number of donors, the genetic and exposure-history diversity represented was limited.

As encoded in the germline V gene, CDR1 is SNHLY while CDR2 is FYNNEI. The V and J ends are trimmed by 7 bases and 1 base, leaving 16 bases between them. The cysteine opens and the phenylalanine closes a CDR3 of 15 amino acids. Kept here is only the CDR3 DNA, which spans 45 bases and is read in frame from base 1. Donors were healthy HIV-negative adults with no recently reported acute infections or vaccinations. Every donor was a Caucasian adult living in Nashville, Tennessee, USA. Magnetic negative selection was used to enrich CD4+ T cells, after which naive cells were positively selected on CD45RA and the negative fraction became the memory subset. After blood collection by leukapheresis, PBMCs were isolated using Ficoll-Histopaque density gradient centrifugation and then cryopreserved in the vapor phase of liquid nitrogen. Analytical flow cytometry was used to check the purity and quantity of every magnetically sorted T cell population. Genomic DNA was isolated from each sorted fraction and quantified by UV absorbance on a Nanodrop 2000c.

Using the deep immunoSEQ assay, multiplex PCR amplified TCR CDR3 regions from genomic DNA. Extracted genomic DNA from each cell subset was distributed evenly across all wells of several immunoSEQ 96-well plates, and each plate was treated as a replicate. Each replicate PCR for sorted subsets received 150 to 250 ng genomic DNA, equal to roughly 29,000 T cell genomes. Purified libraries were measured with a Qubit 3.0 fluorometer, size-checked on a Bioanalyzer 2100, and measured again with the KAPA Library Quantification kit. A separate single-read 150-cycle Illumina NextSeq 550 flow cell was used to sequence each immunoSEQ 96-well plate. From the authors' description of their analysis: Because the immunoSEQ output included only junctional sequences and no quality scores, the filtering could not be the same as the filtering used for full-length reads. Sequences were annotated with PyIR, a Python wrapper for IgBLAST v1.9, and V/J genes and CDR3 were assigned using IMGT germline references. Any read was removed if the V/J assignment was weak (E-value above 1e-6), the CDR3 was missing, or the read contained stop codons, out-of-frame junctions, or ambiguous translated residues. A V3J clonotype was defined by an identical inferred V gene, J gene, and CDR3 amino acid sequence. Percentage overlap between repertoires was computed as shared unique clonotypes divided by the size of the smaller repertoire. Three approaches were used to assess repertoire richness: RTK rarefaction, the Chao1 estimator, and Recon v2.1 estimates of unobserved clonotypes. Generation probabilities were computed with OLGA for all TCRbeta clonotypes obtained by the gDNA method from several donors. What TCRdb holds here is the immuneACCESS table cut down to in-frame rearrangements. Part of the clones is not present; checked against another copy, under half of the missing clones reflect an unresolved V gene, and the others are unexplained. V, J and clone size reflect that table, while D and trimming were determined from the DNA. Across this sample there are some 1.1 million clones, with roughly 77% seen only once. Of the sample, roughly 0.9% is held by the ten largest clones.

In the case of this clone: Its antigen specificity is not known. No much larger clonotype is one base removed from it; base qualities were not supplied.

Sequenced sample: memory CD4+ T cells from PBMCs. The cell subset or site label on this specimen signifies: CD45RA-negative fraction. The receptor comes from a man between 18 and 29 years old in good health. Some clones in this sample may be carry-over from other donors' samples. This chain is built from TRBV2 and TRBJ2-5; the best D guess is TRBD2, with 5 bases matching. At the DNA level, the sequence is TGTGCCAGCAAGTTCCGATCGGGGTCCCAAGAGACCCAGTACTTC. It codes for CASKFRSGSQETQYF.